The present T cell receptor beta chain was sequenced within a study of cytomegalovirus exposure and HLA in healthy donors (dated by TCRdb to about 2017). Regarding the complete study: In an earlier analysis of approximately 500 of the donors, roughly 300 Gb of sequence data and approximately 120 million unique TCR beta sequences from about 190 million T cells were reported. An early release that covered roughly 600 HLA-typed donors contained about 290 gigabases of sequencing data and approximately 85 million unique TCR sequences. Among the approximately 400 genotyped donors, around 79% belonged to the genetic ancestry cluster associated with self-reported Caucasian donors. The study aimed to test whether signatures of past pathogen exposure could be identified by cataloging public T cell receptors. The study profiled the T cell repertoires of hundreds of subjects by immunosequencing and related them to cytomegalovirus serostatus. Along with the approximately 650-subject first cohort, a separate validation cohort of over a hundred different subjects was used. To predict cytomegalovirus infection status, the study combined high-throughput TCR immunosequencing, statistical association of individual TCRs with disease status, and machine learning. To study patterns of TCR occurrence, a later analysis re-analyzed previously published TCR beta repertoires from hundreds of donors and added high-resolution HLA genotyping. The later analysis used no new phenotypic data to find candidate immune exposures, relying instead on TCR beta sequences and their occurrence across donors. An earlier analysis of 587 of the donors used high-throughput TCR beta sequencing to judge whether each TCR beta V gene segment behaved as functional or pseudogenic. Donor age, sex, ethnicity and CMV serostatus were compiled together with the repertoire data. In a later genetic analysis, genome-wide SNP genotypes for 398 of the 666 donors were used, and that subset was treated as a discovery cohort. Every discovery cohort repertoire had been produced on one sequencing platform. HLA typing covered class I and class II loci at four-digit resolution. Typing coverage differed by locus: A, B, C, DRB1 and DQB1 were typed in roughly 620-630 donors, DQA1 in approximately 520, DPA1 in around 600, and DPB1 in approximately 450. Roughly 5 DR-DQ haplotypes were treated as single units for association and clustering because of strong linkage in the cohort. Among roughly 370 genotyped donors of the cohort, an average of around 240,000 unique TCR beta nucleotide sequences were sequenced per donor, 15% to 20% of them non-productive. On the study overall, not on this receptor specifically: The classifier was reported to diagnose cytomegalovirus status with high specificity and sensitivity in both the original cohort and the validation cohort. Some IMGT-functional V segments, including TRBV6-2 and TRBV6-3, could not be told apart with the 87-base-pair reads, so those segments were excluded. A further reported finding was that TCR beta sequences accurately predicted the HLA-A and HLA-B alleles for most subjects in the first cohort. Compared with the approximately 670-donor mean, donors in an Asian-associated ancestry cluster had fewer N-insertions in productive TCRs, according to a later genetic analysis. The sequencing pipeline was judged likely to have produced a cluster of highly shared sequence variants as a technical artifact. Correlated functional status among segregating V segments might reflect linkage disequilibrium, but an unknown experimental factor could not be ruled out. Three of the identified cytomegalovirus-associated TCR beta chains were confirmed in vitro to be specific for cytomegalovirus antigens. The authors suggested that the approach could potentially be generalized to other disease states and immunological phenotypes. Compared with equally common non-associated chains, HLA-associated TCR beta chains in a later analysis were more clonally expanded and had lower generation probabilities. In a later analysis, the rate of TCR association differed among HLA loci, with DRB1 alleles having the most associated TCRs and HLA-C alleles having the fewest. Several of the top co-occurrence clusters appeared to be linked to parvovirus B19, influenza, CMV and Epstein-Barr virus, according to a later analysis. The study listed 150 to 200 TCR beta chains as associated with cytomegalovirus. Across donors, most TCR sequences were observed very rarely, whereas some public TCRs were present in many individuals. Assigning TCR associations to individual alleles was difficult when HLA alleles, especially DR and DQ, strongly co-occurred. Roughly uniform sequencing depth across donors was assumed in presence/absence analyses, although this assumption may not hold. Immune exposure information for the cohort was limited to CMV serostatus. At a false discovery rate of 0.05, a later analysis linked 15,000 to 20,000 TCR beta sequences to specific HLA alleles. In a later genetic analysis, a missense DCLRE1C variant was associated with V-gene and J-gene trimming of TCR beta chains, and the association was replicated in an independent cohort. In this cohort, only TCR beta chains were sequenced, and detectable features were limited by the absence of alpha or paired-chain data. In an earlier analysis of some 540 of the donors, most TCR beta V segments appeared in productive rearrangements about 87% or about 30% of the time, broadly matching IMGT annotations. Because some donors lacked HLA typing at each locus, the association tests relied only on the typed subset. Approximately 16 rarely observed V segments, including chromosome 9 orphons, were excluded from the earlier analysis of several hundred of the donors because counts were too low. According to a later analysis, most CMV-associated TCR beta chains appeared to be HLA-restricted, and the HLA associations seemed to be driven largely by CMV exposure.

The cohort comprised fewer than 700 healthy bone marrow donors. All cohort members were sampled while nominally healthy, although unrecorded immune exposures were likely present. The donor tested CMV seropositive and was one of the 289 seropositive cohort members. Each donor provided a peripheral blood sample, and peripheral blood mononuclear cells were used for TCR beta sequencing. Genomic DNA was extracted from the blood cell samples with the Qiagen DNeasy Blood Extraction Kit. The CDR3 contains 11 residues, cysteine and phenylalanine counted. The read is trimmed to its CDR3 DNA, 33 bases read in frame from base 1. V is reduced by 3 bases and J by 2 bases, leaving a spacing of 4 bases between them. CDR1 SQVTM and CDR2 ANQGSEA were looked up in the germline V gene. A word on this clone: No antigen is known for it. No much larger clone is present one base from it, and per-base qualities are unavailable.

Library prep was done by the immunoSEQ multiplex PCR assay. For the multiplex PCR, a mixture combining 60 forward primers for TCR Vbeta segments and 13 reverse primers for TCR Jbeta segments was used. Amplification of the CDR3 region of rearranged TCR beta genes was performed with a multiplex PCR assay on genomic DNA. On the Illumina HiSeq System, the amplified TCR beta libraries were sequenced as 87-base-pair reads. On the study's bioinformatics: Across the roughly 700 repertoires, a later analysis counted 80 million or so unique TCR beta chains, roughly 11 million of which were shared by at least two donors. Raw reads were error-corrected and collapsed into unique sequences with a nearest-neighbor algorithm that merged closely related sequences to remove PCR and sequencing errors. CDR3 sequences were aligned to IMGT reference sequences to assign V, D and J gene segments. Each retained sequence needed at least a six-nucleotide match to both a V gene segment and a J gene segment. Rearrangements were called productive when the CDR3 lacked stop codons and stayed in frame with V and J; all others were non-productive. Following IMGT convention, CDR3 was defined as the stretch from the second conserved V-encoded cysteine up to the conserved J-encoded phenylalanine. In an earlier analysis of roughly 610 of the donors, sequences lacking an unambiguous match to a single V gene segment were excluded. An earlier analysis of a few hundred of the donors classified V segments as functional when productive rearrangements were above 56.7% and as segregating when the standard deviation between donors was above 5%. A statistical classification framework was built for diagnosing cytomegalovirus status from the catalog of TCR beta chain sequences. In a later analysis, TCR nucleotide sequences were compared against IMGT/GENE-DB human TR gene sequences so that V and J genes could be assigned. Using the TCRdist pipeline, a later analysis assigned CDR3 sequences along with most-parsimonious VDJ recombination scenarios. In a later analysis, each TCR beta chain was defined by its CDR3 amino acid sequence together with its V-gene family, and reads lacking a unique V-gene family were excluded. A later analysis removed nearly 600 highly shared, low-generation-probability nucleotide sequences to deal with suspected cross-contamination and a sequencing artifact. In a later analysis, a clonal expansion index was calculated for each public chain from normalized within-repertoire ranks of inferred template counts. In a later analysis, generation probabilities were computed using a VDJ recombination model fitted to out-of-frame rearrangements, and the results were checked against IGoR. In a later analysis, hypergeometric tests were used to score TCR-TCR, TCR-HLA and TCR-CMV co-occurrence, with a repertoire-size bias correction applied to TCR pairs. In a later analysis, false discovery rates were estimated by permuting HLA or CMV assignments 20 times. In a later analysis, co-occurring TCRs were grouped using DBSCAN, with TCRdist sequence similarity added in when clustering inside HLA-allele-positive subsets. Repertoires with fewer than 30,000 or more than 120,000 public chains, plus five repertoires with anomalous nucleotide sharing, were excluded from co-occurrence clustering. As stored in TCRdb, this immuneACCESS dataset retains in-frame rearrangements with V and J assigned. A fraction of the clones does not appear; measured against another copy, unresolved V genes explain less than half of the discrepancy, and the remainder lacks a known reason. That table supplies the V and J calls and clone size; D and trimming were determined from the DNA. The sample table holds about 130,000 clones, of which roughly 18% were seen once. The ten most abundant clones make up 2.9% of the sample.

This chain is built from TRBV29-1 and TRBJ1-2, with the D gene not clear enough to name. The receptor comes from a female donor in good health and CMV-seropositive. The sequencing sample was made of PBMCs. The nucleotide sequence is TGCAGCGTTGACAGGAACTATGGCTACACCTTC. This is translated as CSVDRNYGYTF.